The 11 T cell receptor beta chains below all came from one sample that was sequenced in a study of blood T cell repertoires in COVID-19. The assay was immunoSEQ multiplex PCR, and TCRdb's table has in-frame clones only and misses some. The sample has approximately 150,000 clones, over 85% seen once. The sequencing input was peripheral blood. The receptors here all came from a man in his 60s with active or convalescent COVID-19.

The chain combines TRBV5-1 with TRBJ2-1, with 8 bases aligning to TRBD1. The V gene end was trimmed by 4 bases and the J gene end by 4 bases; junction bases not matched to a gene: 7. CDR3 length equals 15 residues. Germline CDR1 SGHRS, CDR2 YFSETQ. The CDR3 nucleotides read TGCGCCAGCAGCGTCAGGGGGCTAAATTACAATGAGCAGTTCTTC. Protein product: CASSVRGLNYNEQFF.

About this clone: A read error may produce the germline difference seen at one junction end. The rearrangement links TRBV6-1 to TRBJ1-1; weak D call: TRBD1 (5 bases). The CDR3 loop spans 15 amino acids. The germline CDR1 and CDR2 sequences are MNHNS and SASEGT. The CDR3 here is CASSDLSGGNPEAFF. In DNA form, the CDR3 reads TGTGCCAGCAGTGACCTGAGCGGGGGGAACCCTGAAGCTTTCTTT.

V usage is TRBV2 and J usage is TRBJ2-3, with TRBD2 matching 8 bases. The germline gives CDR1 SNHLY, CDR2 FYNNEI. The CDR3 contains 15 residues. The V segment lost 0 bases and the J segment 8 bases; nucleotides outside the gene matches: 7. CDR3 nucleotides: TGTGCCAGCAGTGAAGCGCAGGCCCTAGCGGGTACGCAGTATTTT. Translating it yields CASSEAQALAGTQYF.

The rearrangement links TRBV10-1 to TRBJ2-3, with 9 bases aligning to TRBD1. V was clipped by 6 bases and J by 3 bases; unmatched bases: 7. The length of the CDR3 is 15 residues. CDR1 is WNHNN, CDR2 SYGVQD, per germline (reference sequence). Written as DNA, the CDR3 is TGCGCCAGCAGGGTTCCGGGACAGGGAACAGATACGCAGTATTTT. This codes for CASRVPGQGTDTQYF.

V gene TRBV5-1 combines with J gene TRBJ1-6, with 7 nucleotides matching TRBD1. The CDR3 length is 13 residues. The V segment lost 5 bases and the J segment 9 bases; nucleotides outside the gene matches: 5. In germline, CDR1 is SGHRS, CDR2 YFSETQ. The CDR3 loop is CASSNRGTSPLHF. CDR3 in DNA: TGCGCCAGCAGTAACAGGGGTACTTCACCCCTCCACTTT.

The chain joins TRBV19 to TRBJ1-5; no firm D call. V was pared by 3 bases and J by 0 bases, with 9 bases between. From germline, CDR1 is LNHDA and CDR2 SQIVND (reference sequence). This CDR3 spans 15 amino acids. CDR3 loop: CASSIIQNSNQPQHF. As DNA, the CDR3 is TGTGCCAGTAGTATCATCCAGAATAGCAATCAGCCCCAGCATTTT.

The count of this clone is one. V gene TRBV3-1 (or the pseudogene TRBV3-2) combines with J gene TRBJ2-1; D ambiguous. CDR1 and CDR2 (germline): LGHDT, YNNKEL (reference sequence). The CDR3 sequence is 14 residues long. Trimming cost V 4 bases and J 1 base, with 8 bases left between them. CDR3 sequence reads: CASSPSRSYNEQFF. The CDR3 nucleotides are TGTGCCAGCAGCCCATCCCGGTCCTACAATGAGCAGTTCTTC.

This rearrangement joins TRBV29-1 to TRBJ2-6; D gene ambiguous. Trimming shortened V by 4 bases and J by 2 bases, and 9 bases separated the two germline ends. Germline values: CDR1 SQVTM, CDR2 ANQGSEA. The CDR3 runs to 14 residues. The DNA of the CDR3 is TGCAGCGTTGTTGTGGCGGCTGGGGCCAACGTCCTGACTTTC. Amino acids: CSVVVAAGANVLTF.

The V gene is TRBV14, the J gene TRBJ1-6; 10 bases are a match to TRBD1. The length of the CDR3 is 19 residues. Trimming at V came to 0 bases and at J to 7 bases, leaving 12 bases not matched to a gene. CDR1 is SGHDN, CDR2 FVKESK, per germline. DNA of the CDR3: TGTGCCAGCAGCCAAGATATTATGGGGACAGGGGCGCGGAATTCACCCCTCCACTTT. Translated: CASSQDIMGTGARNSPLHF.

V is TRBV5-1 and J is TRBJ1-2; 7 nucleotides line up with TRBD1. Germline V gene sequence: CDR1 SGHRS, CDR2 YFSETQ. CDR3 length: 16 amino acids. With V trimmed by 1 base and J by 8 bases, 14 bases remained unmatched. DNA of the CDR3: TGCGCCAGCAGCTTGTCATTGTCGGGACAGAGAAGGGGCTACACCTTC. This translates into CASSLSLSGQRRGYTF.

This clone was picked up one time. J is TRBJ1-4 and V is TRBV19; D may be TRBD1 (6 bases). V was clipped by 4 bases and J by 2 bases, with 8 bases between them. The CDR3 covers 14 residues. The germline CDR1 and CDR2 sequences are LNHDA and SQIVND (reference sequence). The CDR3 spells CASSTTGTNEKLFF. CDR3 nucleotide sequence: TGTGCCAGTAGTACGACAGGCACTAATGAAAAACTGTTTTTT.